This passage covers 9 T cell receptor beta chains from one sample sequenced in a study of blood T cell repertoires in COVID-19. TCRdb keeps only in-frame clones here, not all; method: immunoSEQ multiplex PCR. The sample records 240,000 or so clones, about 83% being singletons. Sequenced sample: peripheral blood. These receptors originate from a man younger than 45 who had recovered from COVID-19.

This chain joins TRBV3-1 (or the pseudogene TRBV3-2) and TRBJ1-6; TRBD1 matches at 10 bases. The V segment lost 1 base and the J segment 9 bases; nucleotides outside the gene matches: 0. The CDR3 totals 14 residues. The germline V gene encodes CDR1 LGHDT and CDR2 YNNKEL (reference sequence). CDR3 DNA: TGTGCCAGCAGCCAAGGACAGGGGGCTTCACCCCTCCACTTT. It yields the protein CASSQGQGASPLHF.

The DNA of the CDR3 is TGTGCCAGCAGCGAGAAAGCGGGGAGCACAGATACGCAGTATTTT. Its protein is CASSEKAGSTDTQYF. V gene TRBV9 combines with J gene TRBJ2-3; 7 bases line up with TRBD2. J gave up 0 bases and V 3 bases, and 4 bases lay outside the gene matches. Germline CDR1 reads SGDLS; CDR2 reads YYNGEE. The CDR3 contains 15 residues. Filled out from reference TRBV9 and TRBJ2-3, the complete variable domain reads DSGVTQTPKHLITATGQRVTLRCSPRSGDLSVYWYQQSLDQGLQFLIQYYNGEERAKGNILERFSAQQFPDLHSELNLSSLELGDSALYFCASSEKAGSTDTQYFGPGTRLTVL.

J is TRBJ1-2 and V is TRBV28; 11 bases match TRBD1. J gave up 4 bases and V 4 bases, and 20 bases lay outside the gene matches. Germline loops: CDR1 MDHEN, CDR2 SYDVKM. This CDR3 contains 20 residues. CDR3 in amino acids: CASSSFGGVDRGLLLYGYTF. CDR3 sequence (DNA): TGTGCCAGCAGTTCCTTCGGCGGAGTGGACAGGGGGCTACTCCTCTATGGCTACACCTTC.

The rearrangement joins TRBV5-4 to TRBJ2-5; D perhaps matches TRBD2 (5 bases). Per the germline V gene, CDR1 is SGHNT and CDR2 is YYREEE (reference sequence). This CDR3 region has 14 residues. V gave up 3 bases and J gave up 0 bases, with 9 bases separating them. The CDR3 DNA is TGTGCCAGCAGCTCCTCAGCGGACCAAGAGACCCAGTACTTC. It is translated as CASSSSADQETQYF.

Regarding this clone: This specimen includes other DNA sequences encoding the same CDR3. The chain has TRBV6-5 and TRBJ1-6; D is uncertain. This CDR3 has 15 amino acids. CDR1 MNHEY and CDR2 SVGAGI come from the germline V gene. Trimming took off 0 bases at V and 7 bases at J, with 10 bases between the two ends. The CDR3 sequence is CASSYSNRGNSPLHF. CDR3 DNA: TGTGCCAGCAGTTACTCGAACCGGGGAAATTCACCCCTCCACTTT.

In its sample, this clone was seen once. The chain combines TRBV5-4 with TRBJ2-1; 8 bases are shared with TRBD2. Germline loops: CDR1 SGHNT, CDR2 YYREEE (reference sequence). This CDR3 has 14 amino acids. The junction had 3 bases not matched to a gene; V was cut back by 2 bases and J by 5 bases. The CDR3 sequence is CASSLELADNEQFF. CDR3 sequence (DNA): TGTGCCAGCAGCTTAGAACTAGCGGACAATGAGCAGTTCTTC.

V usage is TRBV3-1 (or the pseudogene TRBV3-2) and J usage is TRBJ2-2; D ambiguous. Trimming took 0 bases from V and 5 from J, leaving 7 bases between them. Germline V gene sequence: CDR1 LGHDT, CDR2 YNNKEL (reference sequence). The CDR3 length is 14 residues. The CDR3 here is CASSQDRYTGELFF. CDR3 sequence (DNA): TGTGCCAGCAGCCAAGACAGATATACCGGGGAGCTGTTTTTT.

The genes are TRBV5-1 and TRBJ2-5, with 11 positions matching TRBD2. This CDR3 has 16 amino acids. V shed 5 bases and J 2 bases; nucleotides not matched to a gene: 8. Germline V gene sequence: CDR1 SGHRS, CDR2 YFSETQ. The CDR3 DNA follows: TGCGCCAGCAGGGGATTACTAGCGGGGGAACAAGAGACCCAGTACTTC. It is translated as CASRGLLAGEQETQYF.

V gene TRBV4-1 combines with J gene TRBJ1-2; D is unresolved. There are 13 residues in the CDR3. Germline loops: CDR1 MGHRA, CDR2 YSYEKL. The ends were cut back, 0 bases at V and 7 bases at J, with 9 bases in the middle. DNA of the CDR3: TGCGCCAGCAGCCAAGATCGAGGCCGTGGCTACACCTTC. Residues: CASSQDRGRGYTF.